This TCR beta chain was observed in a study of blood T cell repertoires in COVID-19. Study context: Samples came from the United States, Italy and Spain, spanning acute and convalescent COVID-19. From T cells, B-cell-depleted T cells, or PBMCs came the material, which was cDNA or gDNA.

This CDR3 contains 15 residues. Unmatched junction bases numbered 2, after V lost 1 base and J lost 5 bases. Per the germline V gene, CDR1 is SGHTA and CDR2 is FQGNSA. Authors' analysis steps: Using reference gene primer amplification, nucleated cell counts were estimated. The protocol was immunoSEQ multiplex PCR, while the TCRdb copy is restricted to in-frame clones and leaves out a portion. V and J calls and clone size are copied from that table; D and trimming were computed from the DNA. The sample records tens of thousands of clones, about 86% being singletons. The sequence came from a human donor in a cohort sampled during active COVID-19. The material sequenced was peripheral blood. V is TRBV7-2 and J is TRBJ2-5, with TRBD2 matching 12 bases. As DNA, the CDR3 is TGTGCCAGCAGCTTAGAGCTAGCGGGGGGGGAGACCCAGTACTTC. It translates to CASSLELAGGETQYF.